This record covers a single T cell receptor beta chain. Its binding antigen is unknown. No base quality information exists; no much larger clone differs at one position. The library was obtained by the immunoSEQ multiplex PCR assay. The multiplex PCR relied on a mix of 60 forward primers for TCR Vbeta segments and 13 reverse primers for TCR Jbeta segments. The CDR3 region of rearranged TCR beta genes was amplified from genomic DNA with a multiplex PCR assay. The Illumina HiSeq System was used to sequence the amplified TCR beta libraries as 87-base-pair reads. Concerning the study's data processing: A later analysis counted approximately 76 million unique TCR beta chains across the 550 to 750 repertoires, and some 11 million of these chains were shared by at least two donors. To remove PCR and sequencing errors, raw reads were error-corrected and collapsed into unique sequences using a nearest-neighbor algorithm that merged closely related sequences. To assign V, D and J gene segments, CDR3 sequences were aligned to IMGT reference sequences. Each retained sequence needed at least a six-nucleotide match to both a V gene segment and a J gene segment. A rearrangement was called productive if the CDR3 had no stop codons and remained in frame with V and J, and every other rearrangement was called non-productive. Following IMGT convention, CDR3 was defined as the stretch from the second conserved V-encoded cysteine to the conserved J-encoded phenylalanine. The earlier analysis of about 610 of the donors excluded any sequence lacking an unambiguous match to a single V gene segment. An earlier analysis of 450 to 650 of the donors called V segments functional above 56.7% productive rearrangements and segregating when the between-donor standard deviation exceeded 5%. A statistical classification framework was built for diagnosing cytomegalovirus status from the catalog of TCR beta chain sequences. A later analysis assigned V and J genes by comparing TCR nucleotide sequences with IMGT/GENE-DB human TR gene sequences. Using the TCRdist pipeline, a later analysis assigned CDR3 sequences along with most-parsimonious VDJ recombination scenarios. In a later analysis, each TCR beta chain was defined by its CDR3 amino acid sequence together with its V-gene family, and reads lacking a unique V-gene family were excluded. As a way to deal with suspected cross-contamination and a sequencing artifact, a later analysis dropped under 600 nucleotide sequences that were highly shared and had low generation probability. A later analysis calculated a clonal expansion index for each public chain from normalized within-repertoire ranks of inferred template counts. A later analysis computed generation probabilities with a VDJ recombination model fitted to out-of-frame rearrangements, and checked the results against IGoR. In a later analysis, hypergeometric tests were used to score TCR-TCR, TCR-HLA and TCR-CMV co-occurrence, with a repertoire-size bias correction applied to TCR pairs. A later analysis estimated false discovery rates by permuting HLA or CMV assignments 20 times. A later analysis grouped co-occurring TCRs with DBSCAN, adding TCRdist sequence similarity when clustering within HLA-allele-positive subsets. Repertoires with fewer than 30,000 or more than 120,000 public chains were left out of co-occurrence clustering, as were four to six repertoires with anomalous nucleotide sharing. Held by TCRdb, this immuneACCESS table contains in-frame sequences only and omits some clones. Under half of the omission traces to an unresolved V gene where checked; the cause of the rest is unknown. The V and J calls and clone size are taken from that table; D and trimming were inferred from the DNA. The sample data list approximately 150,000 clones, and 77% of these were observed just once. The leading ten clones occupy about 1.5% of the sample.

The cohort comprised 550 to 700 healthy bone marrow donors. Cohort members were all nominally healthy when sampled, although unrecorded immune exposures were likely present. The donor was CMV seropositive and was included in the group of approximately 300 seropositive cohort members. Every donor gave a peripheral blood sample, and the peripheral blood mononuclear cells from that sample were used for TCR beta sequencing. Genomic DNA extraction from the blood cell samples was performed with the Qiagen DNeasy Blood Extraction Kit. The sample belongs to a study of cytomegalovirus exposure and HLA in healthy donors (dated by TCRdb to between 2016 and 2019). Background on the whole study: In an earlier analysis of under 600 of the donors, 276 Gb of sequence data and some 120 million unique TCR beta sequences from about 179 million T cells were reported. In the later analysis, no new phenotypic data were used to find candidate immune exposures; instead, reliance was placed on TCR beta sequences and their occurrence across donors. A handful of DR-DQ haplotypes were treated as single units for association and clustering because of strong linkage in the cohort. A later analysis re-analyzed previously published TCR beta repertoires from roughly 690 donors and added high-resolution HLA genotyping to study TCR occurrence patterns. A separate validation cohort of roughly 110 different subjects was used in addition to the 666-subject first cohort. The genetic ancestry cluster associated with self-reported Caucasian donors included roughly four fifths of the 300 to 450 genotyped donors. The study was designed to test whether signatures of past pathogen exposure could be identified by cataloging public T cell receptors. Roughly 290 gigabases of sequencing data and 75 million to 85 million unique TCR sequences made up an early release that covered over 550 HLA-typed donors. The T cell repertoires of several hundred subjects were profiled by immunosequencing and related to cytomegalovirus serostatus. To predict cytomegalovirus infection status, the study brought together high-throughput TCR immunosequencing, statistical association of individual TCRs with disease status, and machine learning. Class I and class II HLA loci were covered by the typing at four-digit resolution. Donor age, sex, ethnicity and CMV serostatus were compiled alongside the repertoire data. Typing coverage differed by locus: A, B, C, DRB1 and DQB1 were typed in roughly 620-640 donors, DQA1 in about 500, DPA1 in around 580, and DPB1 in around 440. Among several hundred genotyped donors of the cohort, an average of approximately 220,000 unique TCR beta nucleotide sequences was sequenced per donor, of which 15% to 20% were non-productive. All discovery cohort repertoires had been generated on a single sequencing platform. A later genetic analysis used genome-wide SNP genotypes for about three fifths of the roughly 700 donors, treating that subset as a discovery cohort. To decide whether each TCR beta V gene segment behaved as functional or pseudogenic, an earlier analysis of some 540 of the donors relied on high-throughput TCR beta sequencing.

Beyond this particular receptor, the publication reports: Because some donors lacked HLA typing at each locus, the association tests relied only on the typed subset. Presence/absence analyses assumed roughly uniform sequencing depth across donors, an assumption that may not hold. Some 15 rarely observed V segments, including chromosome 9 orphons, were excluded from the earlier analysis of about 600 of the donors because counts were too low. In a later genetic analysis, fewer N-insertions in productive TCRs were reported among donors in an Asian-associated ancestry cluster than the roughly 700-donor mean. Some IMGT-functional V segments, including TRBV6-2 and TRBV6-3, could not be told apart with the 87-base-pair reads, so those segments were excluded. In vitro tests confirmed that three of the cytomegalovirus-associated TCR beta chains recognize cytomegalovirus antigens. A cluster of highly shared sequence variants was judged likely to represent a technical artifact of the sequencing pipeline. Assigning TCR associations to individual alleles was difficult when HLA alleles, especially DR and DQ, strongly co-occurred. Several of the top co-occurrence clusters appeared to be linked to parvovirus B19, influenza, CMV and Epstein-Barr virus, according to a later analysis. Across donors, most TCR sequences were observed very rarely, whereas some public TCRs were present in many individuals. Correlated functional status among segregating V segments might be attributable to linkage disequilibrium, but an unknown experimental factor could not be ruled out. A further reported finding was that TCR beta sequences accurately predicted the HLA-A and HLA-B alleles for most subjects in the first cohort. The classifier was reported to diagnose cytomegalovirus status with high specificity and sensitivity in both the original cohort and the validation cohort. The only immune exposure information available for the cohort was CMV serostatus. An earlier analysis of approximately 570 of the donors showed that most TCR beta V segments appeared in productive rearrangements either about 90% or about 30% of the time, which broadly matched IMGT annotations. This cohort had only TCR beta chains sequenced, and the lack of alpha or paired-chain data limited which features could be detected. The study listed 164 TCR beta chains as associated with cytomegalovirus. In a later analysis, TCR association rates were found to vary across HLA loci, with the most associated TCRs seen for DRB1 alleles and the fewest for HLA-C alleles. A later genetic analysis associated a missense DCLRE1C variant with V-gene and J-gene trimming of TCR beta chains, and an independent cohort replicated the association. In a later analysis, HLA-associated TCR beta chains showed more clonal expansion and lower generation probabilities than non-associated chains that were equally common. It was suggested by the authors that the approach could potentially be generalized to other disease states and immunological phenotypes. Most CMV-associated TCR beta chains appeared to be HLA-restricted in a later analysis, and the HLA associations seemed to be driven largely by CMV exposure. At a false discovery rate of 0.05, a later analysis linked under 20,000 TCR beta sequences to specific HLA alleles.

Unmatched junction bases come to 9, with V trimmed by 3 bases and J by 8 bases. The CDR3 contains 15 residues, cysteine and phenylalanine counted. Just the 45-base CDR3 DNA is kept, in frame starting at base 1. The germline V gene (reference sequence) specifies SEHNR as CDR1 and FQNEAQ as CDR2. This sequence uses TRBV7-9 and TRBJ2-2; 7 central nucleotides agree with TRBD2. The material sequenced was PBMCs. The TCR comes from a woman in her twenties or thirties in good health and CMV-seropositive. The DNA sequence is TGTGCCAGCAGCTTTATCACTAGCGTCCCTGGGGAGCTGTTTTTT. Protein translation: CASSFITSVPGELFF.